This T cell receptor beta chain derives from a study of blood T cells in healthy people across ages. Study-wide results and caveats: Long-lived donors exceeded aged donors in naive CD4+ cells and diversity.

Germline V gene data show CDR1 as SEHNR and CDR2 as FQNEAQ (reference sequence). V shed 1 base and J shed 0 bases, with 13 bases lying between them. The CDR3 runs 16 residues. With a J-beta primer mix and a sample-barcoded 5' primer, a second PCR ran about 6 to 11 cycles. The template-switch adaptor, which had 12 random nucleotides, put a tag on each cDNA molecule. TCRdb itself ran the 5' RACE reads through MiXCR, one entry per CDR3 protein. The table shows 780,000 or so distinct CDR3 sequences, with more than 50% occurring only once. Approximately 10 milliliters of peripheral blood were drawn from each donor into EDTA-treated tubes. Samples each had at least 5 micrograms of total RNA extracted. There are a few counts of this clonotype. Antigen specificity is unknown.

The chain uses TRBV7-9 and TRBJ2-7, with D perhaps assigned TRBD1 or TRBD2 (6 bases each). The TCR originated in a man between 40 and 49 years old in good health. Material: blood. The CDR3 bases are TGTGCCAGCAGCTTAGACGGGGGCTCCTTCTCCTACGAGCAGTACTTC. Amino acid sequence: CASSLDGGSFSYEQYF.